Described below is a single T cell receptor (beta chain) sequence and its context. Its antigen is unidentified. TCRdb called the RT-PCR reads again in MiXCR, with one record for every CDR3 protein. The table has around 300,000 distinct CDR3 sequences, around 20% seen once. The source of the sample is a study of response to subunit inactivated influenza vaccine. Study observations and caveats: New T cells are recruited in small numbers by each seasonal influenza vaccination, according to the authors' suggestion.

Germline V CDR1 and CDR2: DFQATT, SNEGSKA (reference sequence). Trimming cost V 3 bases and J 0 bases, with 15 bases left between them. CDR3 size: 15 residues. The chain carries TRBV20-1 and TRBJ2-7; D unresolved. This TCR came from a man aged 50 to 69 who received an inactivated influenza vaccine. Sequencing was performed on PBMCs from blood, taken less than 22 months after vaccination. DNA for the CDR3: TGCAGTGCTAGGGATCGGCGGACCCTCTCCTACGAGCAGTACTTC. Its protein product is CSARDRRTLSYEQYF.